This entry features one T cell receptor beta chain sequence. Antigen specificity is unknown. TCRdb redid the calling of the 5' RACE reads with MiXCR, one entry per CDR3 protein. The table lists tens of thousands of distinct CDR3 sequences, 7.5% to 9% of them singletons. This sample was included in a study of T cells after yellow fever vaccination. Study outcomes and limitations: Most primary-vaccination clones recurred post-booster (approximately 96% CD4, roughly 87% CD8). A small share of clonotypes appeared in both CD4 and CD8 compartments.

The CDR3 loop spans 16 amino acids. Germline assignment: CDR1 MNHEY and CDR2 SVGAGI. Trimming stripped 5 bases from V and 3 bases from J, with 14 bases between. The sequencing used CD8+ T cells sorted from PBMCs, collected on the day of the yellow fever booster vaccination. This clonotype was sampled from a man aged 30 to 45 who received the YFV17D yellow fever vaccine. The chain uses TRBV6-5 and TRBJ2-6; no definite D call. In DNA form, the CDR3 reads TGTGCCAGCAGTACCCCGAGTCCCCGTGGGGCCAACGTCCTGACTTTC. Translation gives CASSTPSPRGANVLTF.